A selection of T cell receptor beta chains follows, all from one sample in a study of blood T cell repertoires in COVID-19. Sequenced by immunoSEQ multiplex PCR; TCRdb stores in-frame clones only, minus some. Of about 220,000 clones listed, approximately 80% were seen once; the top ten hold more than 10%. Sequencing was done on a sample of peripheral blood. The receptor source for this set is a human donor in a cohort sampled during active COVID-19. Each CDR3 is given with its conserved first and last residue. A D gene is named only where the DNA matches it firmly. A row's size may be missing; if present it is once, few, many or a size class.

size: .
D: TRBD2
length: 15
V: TRBV11-3
J: TRBJ2-2
CDR3: CASSLGLAGTEELFF
DNA: TGTGCCAGCAGCTTAGGTCTAGCGGGGACCGAGGAGCTGTTTTTT

size: .
D: .
length: 15
V: TRBV24-1
J: TRBJ2-5
CDR3: CATSDLDGGLETQYF
DNA: TGTGCCACCAGTGATCTGGACGGGGGACTTGAGACCCAGTACTTC

size: .
D: .
length: 12
V: TRBV7-9
J: TRBJ2-1
CDR3: CASSRVYNEQFF
DNA: TGTGCCAGCAGCCGGGTATACAATGAGCAGTTCTTC

size: once
D: .
length: 14
V: TRBV25-1
J: TRBJ2-6
CDR3: CASRRRPGANVLTF
DNA: TGTGCCAGCAGGAGGAGGCCAGGGGCCAACGTCCTGACTTTC

size: .
D: .
length: 14
V: TRBV6-5
J: TRBJ1-6
CDR3: CASSYPDSYSPLHF
DNA: TGTGCCAGCAGTTACCCGGACAGCTATTCACCCCTCCACTTT

size: .
D: .
length: 16
V: TRBV19
J: TRBJ2-5
CDR3: CASSRAQGTTEETQYF
DNA: TGTGCCAGTAGTAGGGCCCAGGGGACTACCGAGGAGACCCAGTACTTC

size: .
D: .
length: 16
V: TRBV6-1
J: TRBJ1-6
CDR3: CASSDAGGGTGSPLHF
DNA: TGTGCCAGCAGTGATGCGGGGGGCGGCACGGGATCACCCCTCCACTTT

size: .
D: .
length: 14
V: TRBV27
J: TRBJ2-7
CDR3: CASSLAGSAYEQYF
DNA: TGTGCCAGCAGTTTGGCAGGGTCTGCCTACGAGCAGTACTTC

size: few
D: .
length: 15
V: TRBV11-3
J: TRBJ2-7
CDR3: CASSLYGTPSYEQYF
DNA: TGTGCCAGCAGCTTATACGGGACACCTTCCTACGAGCAGTACTTC

size: .
D: TRBD1
length: 14
V: TRBV9
J: TRBJ2-7
CDR3: CASSVVEGAYEQYF
DNA: TGTGCCAGCAGCGTAGTAGAGGGGGCGTACGAGCAGTACTTC

size: once
D: TRBD1
length: 16
V: TRBV9
J: TRBJ2-3
CDR3: CASSVASTGGLWTQYF
DNA: TGTGCCAGCAGCGTAGCTTCGACAGGGGGCTTATGGACGCAGTATTTT

size: .
D: .
length: 11
V: TRBV20-1
J: TRBJ1-5
CDR3: CSARQYQPQHF
DNA: TGCAGTGCTAGACAGTATCAGCCCCAGCATTTT

size: .
D: TRBD2
length: 18
V: TRBV27
J: TRBJ2-3
CDR3: CASSRRSRLAGRTDTQYF
DNA: TGTGCCAGCAGCCGCCGAAGTCGGTTAGCGGGAAGGACAGATACGCAGTATTTT

size: few
D: .
length: 14
V: TRBV9
J: TRBJ1-3
CDR3: CASSVLPGGNTIYF
DNA: TGTGCCAGCAGCGTCTTACCGGGAGGAAACACCATATATTTT

size: .
D: .
length: 19
V: TRBV19
J: TRBJ2-1
CDR3: CASSMSPPRVKSSYNEQFF
DNA: TGTGCCAGTAGTATGAGTCCCCCCAGGGTAAAATCATCGTACAATGAGCAGTTCTTC

size: .
D: TRBD1
length: 19
V: TRBV27
J: TRBJ1-3
CDR3: CASSLAGTGRHRSGNTIYF
DNA: TGTGCCAGCAGTTTGGCAGGGACAGGGAGACATCGCTCTGGAAACACCATATATTTT

size: .
D: TRBD1
length: 13
V: TRBV11-3
J: TRBJ2-5
CDR3: CASSLGTGETQYF
DNA: TGTGCCAGCAGTTTGGGGACAGGAGAGACCCAGTACTTC

size: .
D: .
length: 17
V: TRBV7-2
J: TRBJ2-7
CDR3: CASSSAVRTAGDGEQYF
DNA: TGTGCCAGCAGCTCTGCCGTCCGGACAGCAGGAGATGGCGAGCAGTACTTC

size: once
D: .
length: 16
V: TRBV7-7
J: TRBJ2-2
CDR3: CASSVRAGSNTGELFF
DNA: TGTGCTAGCAGCGTCCGGGCGGGGTCAAACACCGGGGAGCTGTTTTTT

size: .
D: .
length: 12
V: TRBV2
J: TRBJ1-5
CDR3: CASRNRDQPQHF
DNA: TGTGCCAGCAGGAACAGGGATCAGCCCCAGCATTTT

size: .
D: TRBD2
length: 17
V: TRBV5-1
J: TRBJ2-2
CDR3: CASSLLTSGSFAGELFF
DNA: TGCGCCAGCAGCTTATTGACTAGCGGGAGTTTCGCCGGGGAGCTGTTTTTT

size: .
D: .
length: 12
V: TRBV24-1
J: TRBJ1-2
CDR3: CATSDVIYGYTF
DNA: TGTGCCACCAGTGACGTTATCTATGGCTACACCTTC

size: .
D: TRBD1
length: 13
V: TRBV6-6
J: TRBJ1-4
CDR3: CASSRDSREKLFF
DNA: TGTGCCAGCAGTAGGGACAGCCGGGAAAAACTATTTTTT

size: .
D: .
length: 14
V: TRBV6-5
J: TRBJ1-2
CDR3: CASSYGGENYGYTF
DNA: TGTGCCAGCAGTTACGGAGGGGAGAACTATGGCTACACCTTC

size: .
D: .
length: 13
V: TRBV19
J: TRBJ1-1
CDR3: CASSIGTGSDAFF
DNA: TGTGCCAGTAGTATTGGTACAGGGTCGGATGCTTTCTTT

size: .
D: TRBD1
length: 15
V: TRBV5-6
J: TRBJ2-2
CDR3: CASSSGTGETGELFF
DNA: TGTGCCAGCAGCTCCGGGACAGGGGAAACCGGGGAGCTGTTTTTT

size: few
D: TRBD1
length: 15
V: TRBV25-1
J: TRBJ2-5
CDR3: CASSELGDSQETQYF
DNA: TGTGCCAGCAGTGAATTGGGGGACAGCCAAGAGACCCAGTACTTC

size: few
D: TRBD1
length: 13
V: TRBV30
J: TRBJ1-6
CDR3: CASSGQWNSPLHF
DNA: TGTGCCTCCTCGGGACAGTGGAATTCACCCCTCCACTTT

size: few
D: .
length: 13
V: TRBV18
J: TRBJ2-5
CDR3: CASSRAGQETQYF
DNA: TGTGCCAGCTCACGGGCGGGTCAAGAGACCCAGTACTTC

size: few
D: .
length: 14
V: TRBV6-2/TRBV6-3
J: TRBJ1-4
CDR3: CASSNRTTNEKLFF
DNA: TGTGCCAGCAGCAACAGGACAACTAATGAAAAACTGTTTTTT

size: .
D: .
length: 15
V: TRBV7-9
J: TRBJ2-1
CDR3: CASSPRTYSYNEQFF
DNA: TGTGCCAGCAGCCCCCGGACATACTCCTACAATGAGCAGTTCTTC

size: .
D: TRBD1
length: 17
V: TRBV7-2
J: TRBJ1-5
CDR3: CASSLGRDRVGNQPQHF
DNA: TGTGCCAGCAGCTTAGGGAGGGACAGGGTCGGCAATCAGCCCCAGCATTTT

size: .
D: .
length: 15
V: TRBV15
J: TRBJ2-1
CDR3: CATSRERTAYNEQFF
DNA: TGTGCCACCAGCAGAGAAAGGACAGCCTACAATGAGCAGTTCTTC

size: .
D: .
length: 15
V: TRBV10-3
J: TRBJ2-3
CDR3: CASNSGASDRAAQYF
DNA: TGTGCCAGTAACTCAGGGGCCTCTGACCGGGCCGCGCAGTATTTT

size: .
D: TRBD2
length: 16
V: TRBV6-2/TRBV6-3
J: TRBJ2-7
CDR3: CASSLTSGGTQGEQYF
DNA: TGTGCCAGCAGTTTGACTAGCGGGGGGACCCAAGGGGAGCAGTACTTC

size: few
D: TRBD2
length: 16
V: TRBV2
J: TRBJ2-5
CDR3: CASSPRTSGGQETQYF
DNA: TGTGCCAGCAGTCCTAGGACTAGCGGGGGACAAGAGACCCAGTACTTC

size: few
D: TRBD2
length: 19
V: TRBV19
J: TRBJ2-1
CDR3: CASSMRDYYQITMSVRQFF
DNA: TGTGCCAGTAGTATGCGGGACTACTACCAGATTACAATGAGCGTGAGGCAGTTCTTC

size: .
D: TRBD1
length: 16
V: TRBV28
J: TRBJ2-5
CDR3: CASSSPGTGYGETQYF
DNA: TGTGCCAGCAGCTCCCCCGGGACAGGGTATGGAGAGACCCAGTACTTC

size: .
D: .
length: 15
V: TRBV15
J: TRBJ1-5
CDR3: CATSNRGLSNQPQHF
DNA: TGTGCCACCAGCAATAGGGGGTTGAGCAATCAGCCCCAGCATTTT

size: once
D: TRBD1
length: 13
V: TRBV9
J: TRBJ2-7
CDR3: CASSVRQGYEQYF
DNA: TGTGCCAGCAGCGTACGACAGGGATACGAGCAGTACTTC

size: .
D: TRBD2
length: 14
V: TRBV19
J: TRBJ2-5
CDR3: CASSKLAGRETQYF
DNA: TGTGCCAGTAGTAAACTAGCGGGGAGAGAGACCCAGTACTTC

size: .
D: TRBD1
length: 13
V: TRBV3-1/TRBV3-2
J: TRBJ2-7
CDR3: CASSRDRGYEQYF
DNA: TGTGCCAGCAGCCGGGACAGGGGATACGAGCAGTACTTC

size: once
D: TRBD2
length: 17
V: TRBV5-4
J: TRBJ2-3
CDR3: CASSFGLAGEGTDTQYF
DNA: TGTGCCAGCAGCTTTGGACTAGCGGGAGAGGGAACAGATACGCAGTATTTT

size: .
D: .
length: 11
V: TRBV30
J: TRBJ2-7
CDR3: CAWREGYEQYF
DNA: TGTGCCTGGAGGGAGGGATACGAGCAGTACTTC

size: .
D: TRBD2
length: 16
V: TRBV4-2
J: TRBJ2-3
CDR3: CASSQVAGGSADTQYF
DNA: TGTGCCAGCAGCCAAGTTGCGGGAGGAAGTGCTGATACGCAGTATTTT

size: .
D: .
length: 13
V: TRBV28
J: TRBJ2-7
CDR3: CASSFQGSYEQYF
DNA: TGTGCCAGCAGTTTTCAGGGGTCCTACGAGCAGTACTTC

size: .
D: TRBD1
length: 13
V: TRBV29-1
J: TRBJ2-5
CDR3: CSVGQGARETQYF
DNA: TGCAGCGTTGGACAGGGGGCGAGGGAGACCCAGTACTTC

size: .
D: TRBD2
length: 12
V: TRBV30
J: TRBJ2-5
CDR3: CAWSTSGKTQYF
DNA: TGTGCCTGGAGTACTAGCGGGAAGACCCAGTACTTC

size: medium-sized
D: .
length: 16
V: TRBV21-1
J: TRBJ1-5
CDR3: CASRCGGGNSNQPQHF
DNA: TGTGCCAGCAGGTGCGGCGGGGGGAATAGCAATCAGCCCCAGCATTTT

size: once
D: TRBD1
length: 14
V: TRBV6-5
J: TRBJ1-1
CDR3: CASRFGQGYTEAFF
DNA: TGTGCCAGCAGATTCGGACAGGGCTACACTGAAGCTTTCTTT

size: .
D: TRBD2
length: 14
V: TRBV6-4
J: TRBJ2-1
CDR3: CASSALAGVNEQFF
DNA: TGTGCCAGCAGTGCGCTAGCGGGGGTTAATGAGCAGTTCTTC

size: .
D: .
length: 14
V: TRBV4-2
J: TRBJ1-4
CDR3: CASSQDSLNEKLFF
DNA: TGTGCCAGCAGCCAAGACTCACTTAATGAAAAACTGTTTTTT

size: .
D: .
length: 13
V: TRBV24-1
J: TRBJ1-4
CDR3: CATSPATNEKLFF
DNA: TGTGCCACCAGTCCGGCAACTAATGAAAAACTGTTTTTT

size: once
D: TRBD1
length: 13
V: TRBV29-1
J: TRBJ1-2
CDR3: CSVAIGTAYGYTF
DNA: TGCAGCGTTGCGATAGGGACAGCATATGGCTACACCTTC